This is a list of T cell receptor beta chains from one sample in a study of read filtering for tumor transcriptome and immune sequencing. MiXCR, run by TCRdb on the reads, gives a single entry per CDR3 protein. The sample records 75,000 to 90,000 distinct CDR3 sequences, roughly an eighth being singletons. The sample taken for sequencing was a population of CD138-negative cells sorted from bone marrow. The receptor set was obtained from a donor at least 40 years old with multiple myeloma. Each CDR3 is given with its conserved first and last residue. Each record gives: D gene, J gene, CDR3 length, clone size, V gene, CDR3 DNA, CDR3 protein. The D gene is left open where the match is weak. A row's size may be missing; if present it is once, few, many or a size class.

TRBD2	TRBJ2-5	16	many	TRBV7-9	TGTGCCAGCAGCTTAGCGTTGGCGGGAGTTCTAGAGACCCAGTACTTC	CASSLALAGVLETQYF
NA	TRBJ1-2	13	NA	TRBV7-9	TGCGCCAGCAGCCCGCGGGTACGAGGAGGCTACACCTTC	CASSPRVRGGYTF
NA	TRBJ2-1	12	NA	TRBV29-1	TGCAGCGTTGTTGGGTTCTCAAATGAGCAGTTCTTC	CSVVGFSNEQFF
NA	TRBJ1-3	15	NA	TRBV9	TGTGCCAGCAGCGTAGGCCCGAGCTCTGGAAACACCATATATTTT	CASSVGPSSGNTIYF
TRBD2	TRBJ2-2	16	NA	TRBV28	TGTGCCAGCAGTTTAGCGGGAGGGCCCACGGCCGGGGAGCTGTTTTTT	CASSLAGGPTAGELFF
TRBD1	TRBJ2-7	15	many	TRBV29-1	TGCAGCGTTGGTCTAGGGGGCAACCCTTCCTACGAGCAGTACTTC	CSVGLGGNPSYEQYF
TRBD2	TRBJ2-1	13	many	TRBV29-1	TGCAGCGTTCTAGCGGGAGGGCCGAATGAGCAGTTCTTC	CSVLAGGPNEQFF
NA	TRBJ2-2	16	many	TRBV28	TGTGCCAGCAGTTTAAGAATCATGGCAGGGGCCGGGGAGCTGTTTTTT	CASSLRIMAGAGELFF
NA	TRBJ2-3	15	many	TRBV5-1	TGCGCCAGCAGCTTGCAGCCTCAATCCACAGATACGCAGTATTTT	CASSLQPQSTDTQYF
NA	TRBJ1-2	14	many	TRBV10-3	TGTGCCATCAGTGAGAGGGACTTTTTTGAAGGCTACACCTTC	CAISERDFFEGYTF
NA	TRBJ2-1	15	many	TRBV9	TGTGCCAGCAGCGTAGGCGGGATCTCCTACAATGAGCAGTTCTTC	CASSVGGISYNEQFF
NA	TRBJ1-1	14	many	TRBV7-9	TGTGCCAGCAGCTTAGCACAGGGTGGACGCGAAGCTTTCTTT	CASSLAQGGREAFF
TRBD2	TRBJ2-3	21	many	TRBV7-2	TGTGCCAGCAGCTTTCTACTAGCGGGATCGAGACCGGCTGTGTGCACAGATACGCAGTATTTT	CASSFLLAGSRPAVCTDTQYF
TRBD1	TRBJ2-1	16	many	TRBV24-1	TGTGCCACCAGTGATTGGGACAGGGGCTCCTACAATGAGCAGTTCTTC	CATSDWDRGSYNEQFF
NA	TRBJ2-3	15	many	TRBV5-1	TGCGCCAGCCGCCCAACCCCTCTGACAGAAGATACGCAGTATTTT	CASRPTPLTEDTQYF
NA	TRBJ2-2	13	many	TRBV2	TGTGCCAGCAGTGTCTGGGACACCGGGGAGCTGTTTTTT	CASSVWDTGELFF